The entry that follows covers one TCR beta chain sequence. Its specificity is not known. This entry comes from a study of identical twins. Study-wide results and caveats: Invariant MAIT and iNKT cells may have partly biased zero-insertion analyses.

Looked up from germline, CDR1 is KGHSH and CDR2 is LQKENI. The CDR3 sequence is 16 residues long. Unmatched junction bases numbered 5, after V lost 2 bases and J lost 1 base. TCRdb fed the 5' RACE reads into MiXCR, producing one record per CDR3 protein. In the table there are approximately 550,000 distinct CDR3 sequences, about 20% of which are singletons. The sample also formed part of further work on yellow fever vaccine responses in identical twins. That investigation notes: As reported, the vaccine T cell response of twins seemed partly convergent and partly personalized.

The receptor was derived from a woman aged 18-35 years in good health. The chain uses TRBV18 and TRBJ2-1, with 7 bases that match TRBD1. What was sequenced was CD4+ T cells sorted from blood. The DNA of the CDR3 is TGTGCCAGCTCACCAAGACAGGGAGAGTCCTACAATGAGCAGTTCTTC. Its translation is CASSPRQGESYNEQFF.